The following is a TCR beta chain sequence with its context. The antigen is not known. The sample belongs to a study of shared clonotypes between healthy human individuals. Whole-study findings and limits: Richness estimates generally favored naive over memory subsets.

The ends lost 3 bases at V and 4 bases at J; junction bases unmatched: 5. The CDR3 extends over 15 amino acids. Germline V gene sequence: CDR1 SGHTA, CDR2 FQGNSA. The investigators split CD4+ cells into a CD45RA+ naive subset and a CD45RA-negative memory subset. About 30,000 T cell genomes, or 200 ng DNA, went into the sorted-subset replicate PCRs. How the authors handled the data: ImmunoSEQ supplied junction-only sequences lacking quality scores, so filtering was different. Here immunoSEQ multiplex PCR was the method, and the copy in TCRdb shows in-frame clones only, minus some. From that table come the V and J calls and clone size; the DNA was used to work out D and trimming. Of millions of clones in the sample, about 95% were seen once.

The TCR was taken from a man younger than 30 in good health. The chain carries TRBV7-2 and TRBJ2-1; the match to TRBD2 covers 8 bases. Sample: naive CD4+ T cells sorted from blood. Subset given: CD45RA+ positively selected. Here the CDR3 DNA reads TGTGCCAGCAGCTTTTCCAGCGGGAGATACAATGAGCAGTTCTTC. Translating gives CASSFSSGRYNEQFF.